This entry features one T cell receptor (beta chain) sequence. Its antigen remains unknown. The data belong to a study of PD-1 blockade in classical Hodgkin lymphoma. General observations from the study: Underlying causes for the observed repertoire differences were not defined, possibly disease activity or prior therapy. Relapsed/refractory patients reportedly had lower baseline diversity than newly diagnosed patients. Patients starting nivolumab less than 1 year after ASCT had lower diversity and were excluded from later analyses.

The CDR3 has 14 residues. Deletions cut 3 bases from V and 5 bases from J, with 11 bases between. CDR1 MNHNY and CDR2 SVGAGI come from the germline V gene (reference sequence). This table comes from immunoSEQ multiplex PCR, and its TCRdb copy is limited to in-frame clones, with some not included. This sample has 1,500 to 2,000 clones, with 80% to 90% found just once. Brentuximab vedotin exposure varied among the patients, all of whom had relapsed after autologous stem cell transplantation. CD4+ T cells were purified from thawed PBMCs by negative selection. The specimen was CD4+ T cells from blood, collected at baseline. The chain combines TRBV6-6 with TRBJ1-5, with D possibly matching TRBD1 (5 bases). The receptor was isolated from a human donor with classical Hodgkin lymphoma. CDR3 loop: CASSYLTQDQPQHF. The DNA of the CDR3 is TGTGCCAGCAGTTATCTTACACAGGATCAGCCCCAGCATTTT.